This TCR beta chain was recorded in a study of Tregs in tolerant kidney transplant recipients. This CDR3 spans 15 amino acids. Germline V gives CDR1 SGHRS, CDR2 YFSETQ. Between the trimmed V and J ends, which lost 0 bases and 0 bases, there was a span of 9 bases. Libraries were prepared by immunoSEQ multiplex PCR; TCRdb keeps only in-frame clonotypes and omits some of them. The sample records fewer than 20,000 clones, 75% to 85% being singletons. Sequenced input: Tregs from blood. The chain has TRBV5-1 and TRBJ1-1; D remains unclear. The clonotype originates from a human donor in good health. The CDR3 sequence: CASSLGWPLNTEAFF. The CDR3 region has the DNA TGCGCCAGCAGCTTGGGGTGGCCCCTGAACACTGAAGCTTTCTTT.